Detailed here is one TCR beta chain. This sample is drawn from a study of blood T cell repertoires in COVID-19. Study context: T cells, B-cell-depleted T cells, or PBMCs supplied cDNA or gDNA.

In the authors' workflow: The authors estimated nucleated cell counts from reference gene primer amplification. TCRdb's table, derived via immunoSEQ multiplex PCR, lists solely in-frame clones and lacks some. The V and J calls and clone size are taken from that table; D and trimming were inferred from the DNA. The table has about 82,000 clones, approximately 80% seen once. Losses at the gene ends were 7 bases for V and 2 bases for J; bases not matched to a gene: 8. CDR3 size: 15 residues. Per the germline V gene, CDR1 is MDHEN and CDR2 is SYDVKM. The receptor was isolated from a man at least 80 years old with active or convalescent COVID-19. J is TRBJ1-5 and V is TRBV28, with 7 bases identical to TRBD1. What was sequenced was peripheral blood. The CDR3 DNA follows: TGTGCCAGCATACCAACAGGGGATGGCAATCAGCCCCAGCATTTT. Its protein is CASIPTGDGNQPQHF.